Listed below are T cell receptor beta chains from one sample, sequenced in a study of blood T cell repertoires in COVID-19. Sequencing was performed with immunoSEQ multiplex PCR; in TCRdb, only in-frame clones are kept and a portion is missing. The sample yields a few hundred thousand clones, around 86% seen once. Sample: PBMCs or T cells enriched from blood (not recorded which). The receptor set was obtained from a man aged 40-55 years who had recovered from COVID-19. The CDR3 runs from the conserved cysteine through the conserved F or W. Each record gives: D gene, V gene, clone size, J gene, CDR3 DNA, CDR3 protein. A D gene is named only where the DNA matches it firmly. Not every row has a clone size; where given, it reads once, few, many or a size class.

D gene: -; V gene: TRBV9; clone size: few; J gene: TRBJ2-2; CDR3 DNA: TGTGCCAGCAGCGTAGCGGGGGGCCCCGGGGAGCTGTTTTTT; CDR3 protein: CASSVAGGPGELFF
D gene: -; V gene: TRBV20-1; clone size: -; J gene: TRBJ2-7; CDR3 DNA: TGCAGTGCTATTGACTGGCCGCCCTACGAGCAGTACTTC; CDR3 protein: CSAIDWPPYEQYF
D gene: TRBD1; V gene: TRBV5-1; clone size: -; J gene: TRBJ1-5; CDR3 DNA: TGCGCCAGCAGCCCCGGGACAGGCAATCAGCCCCAGCATTTT; CDR3 protein: CASSPGTGNQPQHF
D gene: -; V gene: TRBV29-1; clone size: -; J gene: TRBJ2-7; CDR3 DNA: TGCAGCGTTGTGGGTACGTCTGGCGGGGAGCAGTACTTC; CDR3 protein: CSVVGTSGGEQYF
D gene: -; V gene: TRBV2; clone size: -; J gene: TRBJ2-7; CDR3 DNA: TGTGCCAGCAGTGAAAGGGGTACGGCCTCCTACGAGCAGTACTTC; CDR3 protein: CASSERGTASYEQYF
D gene: -; V gene: TRBV18; clone size: -; J gene: TRBJ1-1; CDR3 DNA: TGTGCCAGCTCAAGCGATGAGGACACTGAAGCTTTCTTT; CDR3 protein: CASSSDEDTEAFF
D gene: -; V gene: TRBV9; clone size: few; J gene: TRBJ1-1; CDR3 DNA: TGTGCCAGCAGCCCCGGGAGGGGGGGCGCGAACACTGAAGCTTTCTTT; CDR3 protein: CASSPGRGGANTEAFF
D gene: TRBD2; V gene: TRBV7-2; clone size: -; J gene: TRBJ2-2; CDR3 DNA: TGTGCCAGCAGACTTAGCGGGAGCAACACCGGGGAGCTGTTTTTT; CDR3 protein: CASRLSGSNTGELFF
D gene: TRBD2; V gene: TRBV11-3; clone size: -; J gene: TRBJ2-1; CDR3 DNA: TGTGCCAGCAGCTCCCAGGGAGCGGGAACCTACAATGAGCAGTTCTTC; CDR3 protein: CASSSQGAGTYNEQFF
D gene: TRBD1; V gene: TRBV7-9; clone size: -; J gene: TRBJ2-7; CDR3 DNA: TGTGCCAGCAGCTTTGTCCAGGGGGCATTCTACGAGCAGTACTTC; CDR3 protein: CASSFVQGAFYEQYF
D gene: -; V gene: TRBV30; clone size: -; J gene: TRBJ1-5; CDR3 DNA: TGTGCCTGGAGTGCGCCGGGGAATCAGCCCCAGCATTTT; CDR3 protein: CAWSAPGNQPQHF
D gene: TRBD1; V gene: TRBV7-8; clone size: -; J gene: TRBJ1-6; CDR3 DNA: TGTGCCAGCAGCTTGGGACAGGGAGATTCACCCCTCCACTTT; CDR3 protein: CASSLGQGDSPLHF
D gene: -; V gene: TRBV11-3; clone size: -; J gene: TRBJ1-1; CDR3 DNA: TGTGCCAGCAGCCACCGGCGGAGTGAAGCTTTCTTT; CDR3 protein: CASSHRRSEAFF
D gene: TRBD1; V gene: TRBV29-1; clone size: -; J gene: TRBJ2-2; CDR3 DNA: TGCAGCGTAACCGCCGGGACAGGGGGCTTGAACACCGGGGAGCTGTTTTTT; CDR3 protein: CSVTAGTGGLNTGELFF
D gene: -; V gene: TRBV28; clone size: -; J gene: TRBJ1-2; CDR3 DNA: TGTGCCAGCAGCGTAACAGGGTCCTATGGCTACACCTTC; CDR3 protein: CASSVTGSYGYTF
D gene: TRBD2; V gene: TRBV28; clone size: -; J gene: TRBJ2-7; CDR3 DNA: TGTGCCAGCAGCTCCGGACTAGCGGGAAGGTACGAGCAGTACTTC; CDR3 protein: CASSSGLAGRYEQYF
D gene: TRBD1; V gene: TRBV7-9; clone size: -; J gene: TRBJ1-1; CDR3 DNA: TGTGCCAGCAGCTTCGACATGATTACAGGGGAGAACACTGAAGCTTTCTTT; CDR3 protein: CASSFDMITGENTEAFF
D gene: TRBD1; V gene: TRBV19; clone size: -; J gene: TRBJ2-3; CDR3 DNA: TGTGCCAGTAGTATAGCCATTTGGACAGGGGGAGAACTGTCAGATACGCAGTATTTT; CDR3 protein: CASSIAIWTGGELSDTQYF
D gene: -; V gene: TRBV18; clone size: -; J gene: TRBJ1-4; CDR3 DNA: TGTGCCAGCTCACGCGGTCGGTCAACTAATGAAAAACTGTTTTTT; CDR3 protein: CASSRGRSTNEKLFF
D gene: -; V gene: TRBV7-6; clone size: -; J gene: TRBJ1-1; CDR3 DNA: TGTGCCAGCAGCTTAGCGGCGGGATCGGTAAACACTGAAGCTTTCTTT; CDR3 protein: CASSLAAGSVNTEAFF
D gene: TRBD2; V gene: TRBV11-3; clone size: -; J gene: TRBJ2-2; CDR3 DNA: TGTGCCAGCAGCCCCAGCCTAGCGGGGGACACCGGGGAGCTGTTTTTT; CDR3 protein: CASSPSLAGDTGELFF
D gene: -; V gene: TRBV5-1; clone size: -; J gene: TRBJ1-4; CDR3 DNA: TGCGCCAGCAGCTTGGGAAGGGGCAATGAAAAACTGTTTTTT; CDR3 protein: CASSLGRGNEKLFF
D gene: TRBD2; V gene: TRBV9; clone size: -; J gene: TRBJ2-7; CDR3 DNA: TGTGCCAGCAGCGGGCCGGGCGGGAGTGGCTACGAGCAGTACTTC; CDR3 protein: CASSGPGGSGYEQYF
D gene: TRBD2; V gene: TRBV11-2; clone size: -; J gene: TRBJ2-1; CDR3 DNA: TGTGCCAGCAGCTCCTCTCTAGCGGGGGGTTATGAGCAGTTCTTC; CDR3 protein: CASSSSLAGGYEQFF
D gene: -; V gene: TRBV15; clone size: -; J gene: TRBJ1-1; CDR3 DNA: TGTGCCACCAGCTTGTGGGGAGTGAACACTGAAGCTTTCTTT; CDR3 protein: CATSLWGVNTEAFF
D gene: -; V gene: TRBV3-1/TRBV3-2; clone size: -; J gene: TRBJ2-7; CDR3 DNA: TGTGCCAGCAGCCCCCAGCCAGGGGACAACGAGCAGTACTTC; CDR3 protein: CASSPQPGDNEQYF
D gene: TRBD1; V gene: TRBV6-5; clone size: -; J gene: TRBJ2-7; CDR3 DNA: TGTGGGGCGGAACAGACAGGGATCCCCAACGAGCAGTACTTC; CDR3 protein: CGAEQTGIPNEQYF
D gene: -; V gene: TRBV4-3; clone size: -; J gene: TRBJ1-2; CDR3 DNA: TGCGCCAGCAGCCCGACGCGCCAGGGCTTGTATGGCTACACCTTC; CDR3 protein: CASSPTRQGLYGYTF
D gene: TRBD2; V gene: TRBV11-2; clone size: once; J gene: TRBJ2-1; CDR3 DNA: TGTGCCAGCAGTTTTACTAGCGGGTACAATGAGCAGTTCTTC; CDR3 protein: CASSFTSGYNEQFF
D gene: TRBD2; V gene: TRBV23-1; clone size: -; J gene: TRBJ2-4; CDR3 DNA: TGCGCCAGCAGTCAACCTCTAGCGGGAGCCTTGTTTCAGTACTTC; CDR3 protein: CASSQPLAGALFQYF
D gene: TRBD2; V gene: TRBV10-3; clone size: -; J gene: TRBJ2-3; CDR3 DNA: TGTGCCATCAGCGGGGGGGGTGGTAACTCGGGCACAGATACGCAGTATTTT; CDR3 protein: CAISGGGGNSGTDTQYF
D gene: -; V gene: TRBV5-1; clone size: -; J gene: TRBJ1-1; CDR3 DNA: TGCGCCAGCAGCTTGGAGCGCCACGCGAACACTGAAGCTTTCTTT; CDR3 protein: CASSLERHANTEAFF
D gene: TRBD1; V gene: TRBV28; clone size: -; J gene: TRBJ2-7; CDR3 DNA: TGTGCCAGCAGGACAGGACAGGGTCTGTACGAGCAGTACTTC; CDR3 protein: CASRTGQGLYEQYF
D gene: -; V gene: TRBV24-1; clone size: -; J gene: TRBJ1-1; CDR3 DNA: TGTGCCACCAGTGATAGTGCTGGCGGTGAAGCTTTCTTT; CDR3 protein: CATSDSAGGEAFF
D gene: TRBD2; V gene: TRBV3-1/TRBV3-2; clone size: -; J gene: TRBJ2-2; CDR3 DNA: TGTGCCAGCAGCCAAGCACTTGGCGGGAGAATTAACACCGGGGAGCTGTTTTTT; CDR3 protein: CASSQALGGRINTGELFF
D gene: -; V gene: TRBV15; clone size: -; J gene: TRBJ2-3; CDR3 DNA: TGTGCCACCAGCGGAGCACGAACTGTGACAGATACGCAGTATTTT; CDR3 protein: CATSGARTVTDTQYF
D gene: -; V gene: TRBV21-1; clone size: -; J gene: TRBJ2-4; CDR3 DNA: TGTGCCAGCAGCAAAGAAGGTATTTCGGATAGGGGAGCCAAAAACATTCAGTACTTC; CDR3 protein: CASSKEGISDRGAKNIQYF
D gene: TRBD2; V gene: TRBV6-5; clone size: -; J gene: TRBJ2-7; CDR3 DNA: TGTGCCAGCAGGGGGACTAGCGGGAACTACGAGCAGCACTTC; CDR3 protein: CASRGTSGNYEQHF
D gene: -; V gene: TRBV9; clone size: few; J gene: TRBJ1-1; CDR3 DNA: TGTGCCAGCAGCGTAGTTGGCCGGAACACTGAAGCTTTCTTT; CDR3 protein: CASSVVGRNTEAFF
D gene: -; V gene: TRBV9; clone size: -; J gene: TRBJ2-1; CDR3 DNA: TGTGCCAGCAGCGTATTTGGGAGAGGAGGGTCGAGCTCCTACAATGAGCAGTTCTTC; CDR3 protein: CASSVFGRGGSSSYNEQFF
D gene: -; V gene: TRBV9; clone size: -; J gene: TRBJ1-3; CDR3 DNA: TGTGCCAGCAGCGCCCCAGGGGACCTATTTGGAAACACCATATATTTT; CDR3 protein: CASSAPGDLFGNTIYF
D gene: -; V gene: TRBV4-3; clone size: -; J gene: TRBJ1-6; CDR3 DNA: TGCGCCAGCAGCCAAGATCCAGGGCGATCCTATAATTCACCCCTCCACTTT; CDR3 protein: CASSQDPGRSYNSPLHF
D gene: TRBD1; V gene: TRBV24-1; clone size: -; J gene: TRBJ2-5; CDR3 DNA: TGTGCCACCAGTGAAAGGACAGGGGCGACGGAGACCCAGTACTTC; CDR3 protein: CATSERTGATETQYF
D gene: TRBD1; V gene: TRBV6-2/TRBV6-3; clone size: -; J gene: TRBJ2-7; CDR3 DNA: TGTGCCAGCAGCGGATTACGGACAGGCTCCTACGAGCAGTACTTC; CDR3 protein: CASSGLRTGSYEQYF
D gene: -; V gene: TRBV19; clone size: -; J gene: TRBJ1-1; CDR3 DNA: TGTGCCAGTAGTATAGATCGAAGGGGAAACACTGAAGCTTTCTTT; CDR3 protein: CASSIDRRGNTEAFF
D gene: TRBD2; V gene: TRBV19; clone size: -; J gene: TRBJ2-3; CDR3 DNA: TGTGCCAGTAGTCTCGGACTAGCGGGGGGTCGAGATACGCAGTATTTT; CDR3 protein: CASSLGLAGGRDTQYF
D gene: -; V gene: TRBV29-1; clone size: -; J gene: TRBJ1-1; CDR3 DNA: TGCAGCGTTGAGATAGACACTGAAGCTTTCTTT; CDR3 protein: CSVEIDTEAFF
D gene: TRBD2; V gene: TRBV7-2; clone size: -; J gene: TRBJ2-5; CDR3 DNA: TGTGCCAGCAGCCCCGGGACTAGCCGGCGGACCCAGTACTTC; CDR3 protein: CASSPGTSRRTQYF
D gene: TRBD1; V gene: TRBV7-8; clone size: -; J gene: TRBJ1-1; CDR3 DNA: TGTGCCAGCAGCACTCCCACAGGGGGCGAAAAAGCTTTCTTT; CDR3 protein: CASSTPTGGEKAFF
D gene: -; V gene: TRBV19; clone size: -; J gene: TRBJ2-2; CDR3 DNA: TGTGCCAGTAGAAGGACAGCCGCGAACACCGGGGAGCTGTTTTTT; CDR3 protein: CASRRTAANTGELFF
D gene: TRBD2; V gene: TRBV5-1; clone size: -; J gene: TRBJ2-1; CDR3 DNA: TGCGCCAGCAGCTTAACGGCGGGAGCGGGCTACAATGAGCAGTTCTTC; CDR3 protein: CASSLTAGAGYNEQFF
D gene: -; V gene: TRBV7-2; clone size: -; J gene: TRBJ2-5; CDR3 DNA: TGTGCCAGCAGCTTAGTAGGGGAACTCAGCGAGACCCAGTACTTC; CDR3 protein: CASSLVGELSETQYF
D gene: -; V gene: TRBV5-1; clone size: -; J gene: TRBJ2-7; CDR3 DNA: TGCGCCAGCAGGAGTGGGCAGGTGCCCTACGAGCAGTACTTC; CDR3 protein: CASRSGQVPYEQYF
D gene: -; V gene: TRBV29-1; clone size: -; J gene: TRBJ2-7; CDR3 DNA: TGCAGCGTTGAAGTGCCACCAGTCTACGAGCAGTACTTC; CDR3 protein: CSVEVPPVYEQYF
D gene: -; V gene: TRBV29-1; clone size: -; J gene: TRBJ1-2; CDR3 DNA: TGCAGCGTTGTTTCCGCAGGGCGGTATGGCTACACCTTC; CDR3 protein: CSVVSAGRYGYTF
D gene: TRBD1; V gene: TRBV7-9; clone size: -; J gene: TRBJ1-5; CDR3 DNA: TGTGCCAGCAGCCTGCTAGGGACAGCGGCCGATCAGCCCCAGCATTTT; CDR3 protein: CASSLLGTAADQPQHF
D gene: -; V gene: TRBV5-1; clone size: -; J gene: TRBJ1-2; CDR3 DNA: TGCGCCAGCAGCTTGACCGGACAGTTAGATGGCTACACCTTC; CDR3 protein: CASSLTGQLDGYTF